A selection of T cell receptor beta chains follows, all from one sample in a study of blood T cell repertoires in COVID-19. Sequencing was performed with immunoSEQ multiplex PCR; in TCRdb, only in-frame clones are kept and a portion is missing. This table has some 140,000 clones, more than 85% appearing once. Specimen: peripheral blood. These receptor sequences come from a man aged 45-65 years with active or convalescent COVID-19. The CDR3 runs from the conserved cysteine through the conserved F or W. Each record gives: V gene, J gene, clone size, D gene, CDR3 length, CDR3 DNA, CDR3 protein. D genes are given only for firm matches. Rows give clone size only sometimes, using once, few, many, or a class for an expanded clone.

V gene: TRBV5-1; J gene: TRBJ2-7; clone size: .; D gene: .; CDR3 length: 14; CDR3 DNA: TGCGCCAGCAGCTTGGCACCCCTAACCTACGAGCAGTACTTC; CDR3 protein: CASSLAPLTYEQYF
V gene: TRBV7-2; J gene: TRBJ2-6; clone size: .; D gene: .; CDR3 length: 15; CDR3 DNA: TGTGCCAGCAGTAAGACAGGCACGGGGGCCAACGTCCTGACTTTC; CDR3 protein: CASSKTGTGANVLTF
V gene: TRBV7-2; J gene: TRBJ1-4; clone size: .; D gene: .; CDR3 length: 16; CDR3 DNA: TGTGCCAGCAGGCCTACCTCCGGGGGTACTAATGAAAAACTGTTTTTT; CDR3 protein: CASRPTSGGTNEKLFF
V gene: TRBV3-1/TRBV3-2; J gene: TRBJ2-7; clone size: .; D gene: TRBD2; CDR3 length: 14; CDR3 DNA: TGTGCCAGCAGCCAAGAACTAGCGGTGTACGAGCAGTACTTC; CDR3 protein: CASSQELAVYEQYF
V gene: TRBV5-4; J gene: TRBJ2-3; clone size: .; D gene: TRBD1; CDR3 length: 17; CDR3 DNA: TGTGCCAGCAGCCGACTGGACAGGGGGCTAGGGACAGATACGCAGTATTTT; CDR3 protein: CASSRLDRGLGTDTQYF
V gene: TRBV6-6; J gene: TRBJ1-4; clone size: once; D gene: TRBD1; CDR3 length: 16; CDR3 DNA: TGTGCCAGCAGCCGATCCCCGGGACAGGGTCGCGAAAAACTGTTTTTT; CDR3 protein: CASSRSPGQGREKLFF
V gene: TRBV21-1; J gene: TRBJ2-1; clone size: .; D gene: .; CDR3 length: 13; CDR3 DNA: TGTGCCAGCAGCAGGACTCGAAACAATGAGCAGTTCTTC; CDR3 protein: CASSRTRNNEQFF
V gene: TRBV12-3/TRBV12-4; J gene: TRBJ1-2; clone size: .; D gene: .; CDR3 length: 13; CDR3 DNA: TGTGCCAGCAGTTTACGGGGAAACTATGGCTACACCTTC; CDR3 protein: CASSLRGNYGYTF
V gene: TRBV5-8; J gene: TRBJ2-2; clone size: .; D gene: .; CDR3 length: 15; CDR3 DNA: TGTGCCAGCCCGGGCCAGGGGCTAAACACCGGGGAGCTGTTTTTT; CDR3 protein: CASPGQGLNTGELFF
V gene: TRBV19; J gene: TRBJ2-7; clone size: .; D gene: .; CDR3 length: 14; CDR3 DNA: TGTGCCAGTAGTATCAGACGGGACATCTACGAGCAGTACTTC; CDR3 protein: CASSIRRDIYEQYF
V gene: TRBV19; J gene: TRBJ2-2; clone size: few; D gene: TRBD2; CDR3 length: 17; CDR3 DNA: TGTGCCAGTAGACCTGGGACTAGCGGGAGGCACACCGGGGAGCTGTTTTTT; CDR3 protein: CASRPGTSGRHTGELFF
V gene: TRBV24-1; J gene: TRBJ2-5; clone size: .; D gene: TRBD2; CDR3 length: 16; CDR3 DNA: TGTGCCACACAACCGATGACTAGCGGCCGCAAAGAGACCCAGTACTTC; CDR3 protein: CATQPMTSGRKETQYF
V gene: TRBV7-6; J gene: TRBJ2-3; clone size: once; D gene: .; CDR3 length: 13; CDR3 DNA: TGTGCCAGCAGCTTGTCTCCCACAGATACGCAGTATTTT; CDR3 protein: CASSLSPTDTQYF
V gene: TRBV5-8; J gene: TRBJ1-5; clone size: .; D gene: TRBD1; CDR3 length: 17; CDR3 DNA: TGTGCCAGCAGCTTGAAGAAAGGGACAGGCGGCAATCAGCCCCAGCATTTT; CDR3 protein: CASSLKKGTGGNQPQHF
V gene: TRBV27; J gene: TRBJ1-5; clone size: .; D gene: .; CDR3 length: 17; CDR3 DNA: TGTGCCAGCAGTTCTCGTTCAGGATTTGTCGACAATCAGCCCCAGCATTTT; CDR3 protein: CASSSRSGFVDNQPQHF
V gene: TRBV19; J gene: TRBJ2-1; clone size: .; D gene: TRBD2; CDR3 length: 20; CDR3 DNA: TGTGCCAGTAGTATAGGGTTGGCTAGCGGGAGAGGTATCGCGGGCAATGAGCAGTTCTTC; CDR3 protein: CASSIGLASGRGIAGNEQFF
V gene: TRBV13; J gene: TRBJ2-5; clone size: .; D gene: TRBD2; CDR3 length: 14; CDR3 DNA: TGTGCCAGCAGCCAGACTAGCGGGGGGAAGACCCAGTACTTC; CDR3 protein: CASSQTSGGKTQYF
V gene: TRBV5-1; J gene: TRBJ2-7; clone size: .; D gene: TRBD2; CDR3 length: 14; CDR3 DNA: TGCGCCAGCAGCTTCCCGTCTAGCGGGAGCGCGCAGTACTTC; CDR3 protein: CASSFPSSGSAQYF
V gene: TRBV10-1; J gene: TRBJ2-3; clone size: .; D gene: .; CDR3 length: 17; CDR3 DNA: TGCGCCAGCAGTGACCGACTAAGCGTAGCGATCACAGATACGCAGTATTTT; CDR3 protein: CASSDRLSVAITDTQYF
V gene: TRBV2; J gene: TRBJ2-5; clone size: .; D gene: .; CDR3 length: 13; CDR3 DNA: TGTGCCAGCAGGAAACAGGTAGAAGAGACCCAGTACTTC; CDR3 protein: CASRKQVEETQYF
V gene: TRBV28; J gene: TRBJ2-5; clone size: .; D gene: TRBD2; CDR3 length: 14; CDR3 DNA: TGTGCCACCCGAGCAGGTGCGGGAGCAGAGACCCAGTACTTC; CDR3 protein: CATRAGAGAETQYF
V gene: TRBV5-8; J gene: TRBJ2-3; clone size: .; D gene: .; CDR3 length: 16; CDR3 DNA: TGTGCCAGCAGCTTGGATGTAGCGGCTAGCACAGATACGCAGTATTTT; CDR3 protein: CASSLDVAASTDTQYF
V gene: TRBV18; J gene: TRBJ1-1; clone size: once; D gene: TRBD1; CDR3 length: 18; CDR3 DNA: TGTGCCAGCTCACCATTTGGACAGGGGGCTTCGAAGGACACTGAAGCTTTCTTT; CDR3 protein: CASSPFGQGASKDTEAFF
V gene: TRBV11-2; J gene: TRBJ2-2; clone size: .; D gene: .; CDR3 length: 14; CDR3 DNA: TGTGCCAGCACGGTTAGCGGGAACACCGGGGAGCTGTTTTTT; CDR3 protein: CASTVSGNTGELFF
V gene: TRBV9; J gene: TRBJ2-5; clone size: .; D gene: .; CDR3 length: 15; CDR3 DNA: TGTGCCAGCAGTCAACAGGGAACTGGGGCGGGGACCCAGTACTTC; CDR3 protein: CASSQQGTGAGTQYF
V gene: TRBV7-9; J gene: TRBJ2-3; clone size: .; D gene: TRBD2; CDR3 length: 16; CDR3 DNA: TGTGCCAGCAGCTTAGTCCCTAGCGGGGGCACAGATACGCAGTATTTT; CDR3 protein: CASSLVPSGGTDTQYF
V gene: TRBV5-1; J gene: TRBJ2-7; clone size: .; D gene: TRBD2; CDR3 length: 12; CDR3 DNA: TGCGCCAGCAGCCAGGCGGGGGGATGGCAGTACTTC; CDR3 protein: CASSQAGGWQYF